This entry lists 29 T cell receptor beta chains sequenced from one sample in a study of monozygotic twins with inflammatory bowel disease. TCRdb reworked the 5' RACE reads into one entry per CDR3 protein, no DNA. The sample includes around 400,000 distinct CDR3 sequences. The sample taken for sequencing was blood. The receptors originated from a human donor with ulcerative colitis or Crohn's disease, or a healthy co-twin of an affected twin (not recorded which).

The chain is built from TRBV7-2 and TRBJ1-2; TCRdb reports TRBD1, a call that lacks DNA to check it against. This CDR3 comprises 15 residues. Germline V gene lookup returns CDR1 SGHTA and CDR2 FQGNSA. The CDR3 here is CASTLERGLVYGYTF. Supplemented by reference TRBV7-2 and TRBJ1-2, the full variable domain reads GAGVSQSPSNKVTEKGKDVELRCDPISGHTALYWYRQSLGQGLEFLIYFQGNSAPDKSGLPSDRFSAERTGGSVSTLTIQRTQQEDSAVYLCASTLERGLVYGYTFGSGTRLTVV.

V is TRBV5-1 and J is TRBJ2-3; the TCRdb D gene call, TRBD1, has no DNA to confirm it. This CDR3 has 14 amino acids. In germline, CDR1 is SGHRS, CDR2 YFSETQ. CDR3 region: CASSSVAGGDTQYF.

The rearrangement uses TRBV5-1 and TRBJ2-2; the TCRdb call, TRBD1, lacks DNA for checking. CDR1 is SGHRS, CDR2 YFSETQ, per germline. The CDR3 extends over 16 amino acids. This CDR3 reads CATRAGRGPNTGELFF.

This chain uses TRBV11-2 with TRBJ1-6. The CDR3 length is 15 residues. CDR1 and CDR2 from the germline V gene are SGHAT and FQNNGV. CDR3 amino acids: CASTLLASYNSPLHF.

J is TRBJ1-1 and V is TRBV19. Looked up from germline, CDR1 is LNHDA and CDR2 is SQIVND (reference sequence). The CDR3 length is 13 residues. The CDR3: CASMASMNTEAFF.

This chain joins TRBV6-5 and TRBJ2-5; the D call from TCRdb, TRBD2, cannot be confirmed without DNA. The V gene's germline CDR1 is MNHEY and CDR2 SVGAGI. The CDR3 spans 17 residues. The CDR3 spells CASSSSSRAWAGQTQYF.

The gene calls are TRBV7-2 and TRBJ2-3. Germline V gives CDR1 SGHTA, CDR2 FQGNSA. The length of the CDR3 is 13 residues. CDR3 amino acids: CASALTRTDTQYF.

This sequence joins TRBV6-2 or TRBV6-3 and TRBJ1-2; TCRdb returns TRBD1, unconfirmable since there is no DNA. The CDR3 has 13 amino acids. Germline assignment: CDR1 MNHEY and CDR2 SVGEGT. The CDR3 region is CASSTTGGYGYTF.

The chain couples TRBV27 to TRBJ1-6; TCRdb gives TRBD1 as the D gene, but with no DNA this cannot be confirmed. Germline V gives CDR1 MNHEY, CDR2 SMNVEV (reference sequence). The CDR3 runs 14 residues. The CDR3 loop is CASTSRTGNSPLHF.

J is TRBJ2-3 and V is TRBV20-1; TCRdb outputs TRBD1, but without DNA this stays unchecked. Germline lookup yields CDR1 DFQATT and CDR2 SNEGSKA (reference sequence). The CDR3 loop spans 15 amino acids. The chain's CDR3 is CSARGVTGSTDTQYF.

The rearrangement joins TRBV4-3 to TRBJ1-6; the TCRdb call, TRBD1, lacks DNA for checking. The germline V gene has CDR1 LGHNA and CDR2 YSLEER. The CDR3 spans 19 residues. CDR3 in amino acids: CASSQESNRPGAYNSPLHF.

The genes are TRBV6-1 and TRBJ1-2; absent DNA, TCRdb's TRBD1 call cannot be checked. Per germline, CDR1 MNHNS and CDR2 SASEGT. The CDR3 totals 16 residues. CDR3 amino acids: CASRTDRGLYFYGYTF.

The rearrangement links TRBV27 to TRBJ2-3; absent DNA, TCRdb's TRBD1 call cannot be checked. CDR1 and CDR2 (germline): MNHEY, SMNVEV (reference sequence). The CDR3 length is 17 residues. The chain's CDR3 is CASSPPSIRAHTDTQYF.

The chain joins TRBV3-1 to TRBJ2-6; TCRdb designates TRBD2, a call that cannot be tested without DNA. CDR1 is LGHDT and CDR2 is YNNKEL in the germline V gene (reference sequence). The CDR3 sequence is 20 residues long. CDR3 protein: CASSSPAGAGGRSGANVLTF.

The chain couples TRBV20-1 to TRBJ2-7. The CDR3 spans 13 residues. Per the germline V gene, CDR1 is DFQATT and CDR2 is SNEGSKA (reference sequence). CDR3 amino acids: CSAASGRAYEQYF.

The chain employs TRBV7-2 and TRBJ2-1. The CDR3 has 13 amino acids. In germline, CDR1 is SGHTA, CDR2 FQGNSA. The CDR3 region is CASSSGVGNEQFF.

The genes are TRBV29-1 and TRBJ1-2; the TCRdb call, TRBD1, lacks DNA for checking. Germline V CDR1 and CDR2: SQVTM, ANQGSEA. The CDR3 runs to 14 residues. The CDR3: CSVEEGGGSYGYTF.

This chain connects TRBV19 to TRBJ2-1; TCRdb calls TRBD1, which cannot be checked without DNA. Germline assignment: CDR1 LNHDA and CDR2 SQIVND (reference sequence). This CDR3 spans 15 amino acids. The CDR3 sequence: CASSILGQGINEQFF.

The CDR3 loop reads CASTGRENQPQHF. The V gene is TRBV10-2, the J gene TRBJ1-5. Germline assignment: CDR1 WSHSY and CDR2 SAAADI. The CDR3 length is 13 residues.

The chain couples TRBV20-1 to TRBJ2-1; TCRdb's D gene call, TRBD2, goes unchecked for lack of DNA. There are 16 residues in the CDR3. Germline CDR1 is DFQATT and CDR2 is SNEGSKA (reference sequence). CDR3 residues: CSASPIAGGRHNEQFF.

This sequence joins TRBV7-2 and TRBJ1-5; TCRdb picks TRBD1, but there is no DNA to check that call. CDR3 length: 13 residues. Germline-derived CDR1 and CDR2 are SGHTA and FQGNSA. This CDR3 is CASSLSPNQPQHF.

The J gene is TRBJ2-7, the V gene TRBV5-1; TCRdb proposes TRBD1, but this gene call is untestable without DNA. CDR3 length: 16 residues. CDR1 is SGHRS, CDR2 YFSETQ, per germline. Here the CDR3 reads CASSLRDRDRSYEQYF.

The J gene is TRBJ1-3, the V gene TRBV5-1. The CDR3 covers 14 residues. Germline loops: CDR1 SGHRS, CDR2 YFSETQ. The CDR3 protein is CASSPDASGNTIYF.

The gene calls are TRBV5-1 and TRBJ2-2; checking the TCRdb D call of TRBD1 is not possible without DNA. From germline, CDR1 is SGHRS and CDR2 YFSETQ. The CDR3 spans 15 residues. The chain's CDR3 is CASGRDSSNTGELFF.

This chain joins TRBV20-1 and TRBJ2-1; lacking DNA, the TRBD1 call made by TCRdb goes unchecked. The CDR3 has 15 amino acids. Germline V gene data show CDR1 as DFQATT and CDR2 as SNEGSKA (reference sequence). CDR3 protein: CSARSPQVPHNEQFF.

This sequence joins TRBV2 and TRBJ2-7. The CDR3 is made up of 14 amino acids. The V gene's germline CDR1 is SNHLY and CDR2 FYNNEI. The CDR3 loop is CASISGIRTYEQYF.

The V call is TRBV6-1, the J call TRBJ2-2; with no DNA, the TCRdb D assignment of TRBD2 cannot be verified. Germline V gene data show CDR1 as MNHNS and CDR2 as SASEGT. The CDR3 is made up of 16 amino acids. The CDR3 sequence: CASRNIRRGNTGELFF.

The chain combines TRBV2 with TRBJ2-1; TCRdb's D call, TRBD2, is unchecked because there is no DNA. Germline V gene sequence: CDR1 SNHLY, CDR2 FYNNEI. CDR3 size: 15 residues. This chain's CDR3 is CASSEGLAGGPRLFF.

The chain is built from TRBV21-1 and TRBJ1-5; TCRdb outputs TRBD1, but without DNA this stays unchecked. TRBV21-1 is reported as a pseudogene. CDR3 length: 14 residues. CDR3 sequence reads: CASSRTGPHQPQHF.